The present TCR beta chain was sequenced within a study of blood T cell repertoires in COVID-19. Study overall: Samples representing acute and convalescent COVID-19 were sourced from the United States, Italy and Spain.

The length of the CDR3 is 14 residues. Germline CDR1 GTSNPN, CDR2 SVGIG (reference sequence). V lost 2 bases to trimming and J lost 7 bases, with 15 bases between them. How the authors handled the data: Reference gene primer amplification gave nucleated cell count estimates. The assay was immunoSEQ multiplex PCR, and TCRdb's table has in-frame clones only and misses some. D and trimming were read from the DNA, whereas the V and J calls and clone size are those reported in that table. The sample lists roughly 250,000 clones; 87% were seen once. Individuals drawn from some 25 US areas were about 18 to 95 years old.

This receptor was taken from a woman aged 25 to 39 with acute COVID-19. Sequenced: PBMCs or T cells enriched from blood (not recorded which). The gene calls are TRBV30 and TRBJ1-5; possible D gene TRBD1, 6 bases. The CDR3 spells CAWSLGGARQPQHF. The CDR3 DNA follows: TGTGCCTGGAGTCTAGGGGGGGCCCGGCAGCCCCAGCATTTT.